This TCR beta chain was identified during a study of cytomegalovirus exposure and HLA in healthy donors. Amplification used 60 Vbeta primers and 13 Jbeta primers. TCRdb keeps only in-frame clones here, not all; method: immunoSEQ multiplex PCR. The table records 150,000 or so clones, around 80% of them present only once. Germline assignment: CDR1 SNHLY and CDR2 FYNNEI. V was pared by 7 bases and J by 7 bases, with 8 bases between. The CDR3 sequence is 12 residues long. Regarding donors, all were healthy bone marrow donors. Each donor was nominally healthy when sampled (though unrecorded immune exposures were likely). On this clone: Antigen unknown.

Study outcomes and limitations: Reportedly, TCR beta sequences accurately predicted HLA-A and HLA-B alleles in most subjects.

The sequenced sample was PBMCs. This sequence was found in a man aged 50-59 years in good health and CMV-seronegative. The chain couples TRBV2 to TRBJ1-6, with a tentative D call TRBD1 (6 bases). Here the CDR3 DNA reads TGTGCCAGCAAGACAGGCAATTCACCCCTCCACTTT. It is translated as CASKTGNSPLHF.